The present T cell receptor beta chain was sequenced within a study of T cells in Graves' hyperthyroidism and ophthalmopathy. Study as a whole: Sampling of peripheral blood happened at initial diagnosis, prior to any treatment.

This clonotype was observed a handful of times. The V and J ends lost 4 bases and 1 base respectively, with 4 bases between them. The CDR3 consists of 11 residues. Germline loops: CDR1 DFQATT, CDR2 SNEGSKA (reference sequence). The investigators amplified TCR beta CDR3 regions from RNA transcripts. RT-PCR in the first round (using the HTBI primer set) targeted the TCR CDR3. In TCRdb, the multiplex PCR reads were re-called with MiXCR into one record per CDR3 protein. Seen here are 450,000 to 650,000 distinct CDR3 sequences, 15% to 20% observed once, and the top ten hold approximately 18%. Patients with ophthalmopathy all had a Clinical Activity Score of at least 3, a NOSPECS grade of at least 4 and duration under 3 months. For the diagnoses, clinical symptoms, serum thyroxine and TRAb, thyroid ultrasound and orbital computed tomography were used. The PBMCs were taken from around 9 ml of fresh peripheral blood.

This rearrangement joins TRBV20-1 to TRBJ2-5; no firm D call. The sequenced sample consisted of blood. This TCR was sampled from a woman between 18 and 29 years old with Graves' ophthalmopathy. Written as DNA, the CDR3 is TGCAGTGCTAACCCCCAAGAGACCCAGTACTTC. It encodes CSANPQETQYF.